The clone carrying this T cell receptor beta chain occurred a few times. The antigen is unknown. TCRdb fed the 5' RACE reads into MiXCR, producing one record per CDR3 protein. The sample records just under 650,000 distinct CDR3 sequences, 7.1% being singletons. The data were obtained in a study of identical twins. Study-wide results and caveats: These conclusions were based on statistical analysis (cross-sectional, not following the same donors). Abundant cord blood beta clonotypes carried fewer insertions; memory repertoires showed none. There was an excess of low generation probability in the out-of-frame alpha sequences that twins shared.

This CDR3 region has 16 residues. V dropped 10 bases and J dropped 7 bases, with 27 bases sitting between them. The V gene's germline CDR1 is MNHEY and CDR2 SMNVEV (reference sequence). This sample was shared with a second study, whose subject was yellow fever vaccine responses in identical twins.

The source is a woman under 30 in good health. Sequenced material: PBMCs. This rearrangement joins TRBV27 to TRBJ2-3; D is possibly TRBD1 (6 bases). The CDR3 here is CATKPQLNREFHTQYF. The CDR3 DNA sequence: TGTGCCACCAAACCCCAGCTTAACAGGGAATTTCATACGCAGTATTTT.